This entry lists 14 T cell receptor beta chains sequenced from one sample in a study of cytomegalovirus exposure and HLA in healthy donors. PCR involved 60 Vbeta and 13 Jbeta primers. Profiling relied on immunoSEQ multiplex PCR, and the TCRdb table lists in-frame clones only, not all of them. The table lists more than 65,000 clones, about 70% of them singletons. The sample taken for sequencing was PBMCs. The origin of the receptors is a woman aged 45 to 65 in good health and CMV-seropositive.

This clone has a single count. The chain combines TRBV4-2 with TRBJ2-2; 7 bases are a match to TRBD1. CDR1 and CDR2 from the germline V gene are LGHNA and YNFKEQ. The junction had 8 bases not matched to a gene; V was cut back by 1 base and J by 0 bases. The CDR3 length is 18 residues. This chain's CDR3 is CASSQVTKDRTNTGELFF. For the CDR3, the DNA is TGTGCCAGCAGCCAAGTAACCAAGGACAGGACGAACACCGGGGAGCTGTTTTTT.

The J gene is TRBJ2-5, the V gene TRBV19; maybe TRBD2 (6 bases). V lost 5 bases, J lost 5 bases, and 15 bases lay in between. This CDR3 contains 14 residues. The germline V gene encodes CDR1 LNHDA and CDR2 SQIVND (reference sequence). The CDR3 region has the DNA TGTGCCAGTAGTGACCTCGGGAGAGGGGAGACCCAGTACTTC. Translating it yields CASSDLGRGETQYF.

This clone appeared a few times. The V gene is TRBV2, the J gene TRBJ2-2, with 7 bases lining up with TRBD1. Germline trimming cut 5 bases from V and 6 bases from J; bases unmatched to any gene: 9. The V gene's germline CDR1 is SNHLY and CDR2 FYNNEI. This CDR3 contains 15 residues. The CDR3: CASSSGQASAGELFF. CDR3 bases: TGTGCCAGCAGTTCTGGACAGGCTTCGGCCGGGGAGCTGTTTTTT.

The chain combines TRBV11-2 with TRBJ1-3; 8 bases agree with TRBD1. The CDR3 extends over 16 amino acids. J lost 1 base, V lost 2 bases, and 4 bases had no gene match. Germline CDR1 SGHAT, CDR2 FQNNGV. CDR3 bases: TGTGCCAGCAGCTTACTGACAGGGGTATCTGGAAACACCATATATTTT. Residues: CASSLLTGVSGNTIYF.

J is TRBJ2-7 and V is TRBV6-1; TRBD2 aligns across 11 bases. V shed 5 bases and J 6 bases; nucleotides not matched to a gene: 9. CDR1 MNHNS and CDR2 SASEGT come from the germline V gene. The CDR3 has 15 amino acids. Here the CDR3 reads CASSRNSGRAGEQYF. The DNA for the CDR3 is TGTGCCAGCAGTAGGAATAGCGGGAGGGCCGGCGAGCAGTACTTC.

This sequence joins TRBV30 and TRBJ1-5; 8 bases fit TRBD1. The V segment lost 5 bases and the J segment 1 base; nucleotides outside the gene matches: 7. This CDR3 is built from 15 residues. CDR1 and CDR2 (germline): GTSNPN, SVGIG (reference sequence). The CDR3 sequence is CAWSGQAKSNQPQHF. The CDR3, as DNA: TGTGCCTGGTCGGGACAGGCCAAGAGCAATCAGCCCCAGCATTTT.

The chain joins TRBV4-1 to TRBJ2-3, with a tentative D call TRBD2 (6 bases). The CDR3 totals 16 residues. Trimming took off 3 bases at V and 3 bases at J, with 16 bases between the two ends. Germline V CDR1 and CDR2: MGHRA, YSYEKL. The CDR3 here is CASSQKGLDITDTQYF. The CDR3 DNA is TGCGCCAGCAGCCAGAAGGGACTCGACATAACAGATACGCAGTATTTT.

The chain combines TRBV15 with TRBJ2-7, with TRBD1 matching over 10 bases. The V segment lost 5 bases and the J segment 2 bases; nucleotides outside the gene matches: 3. The CDR3 totals 14 residues. The V gene's germline CDR1 is LNHNV and CDR2 YYDKDF (reference sequence). The CDR3 sequence is CATSGGTGAYEQYF. The DNA of the CDR3 is TGTGCCACCAGCGGCGGGACAGGGGCCTACGAGCAGTACTTC.

This clone counts as medium-sized. The V gene is TRBV6-1, the J gene TRBJ2-3, with a tentative D call TRBD2 (6 bases). The V gene lost 8 bases and the J gene lost 3 bases, with 15 bases spanning the gap. Germline V gene lookup returns CDR1 MNHNS and CDR2 SASEGT. CDR3 length: 14 amino acids. The CDR3 bases are TGTGCCAGCGGGGCGGGGCAAGGGACAGATACGCAGTATTTT. Protein sequence: CASGAGQGTDTQYF.

CDR3 nucleotides: TGTGCCAGCAGCTTTAGCGGGATCGCATACGAGCAGTACTTC. Translation: CASSFSGIAYEQYF. V usage is TRBV7-9 and J usage is TRBJ2-7; 8 bases map to TRBD2. The length of the CDR3 is 14 residues. V gave up 3 bases and J gave up 4 bases; unmatched junction bases: 5. In germline, CDR1 is SEHNR, CDR2 FQNEAQ (reference sequence).

The chain is built from TRBV28 and TRBJ2-5, with TRBD2 as a possible D gene (5 bases). Trimming took off 1 base at V and 2 bases at J, with 5 bases between the two ends. The CDR3 has 13 residues. Germline CDR1 MDHEN, CDR2 SYDVKM. The CDR3 reads CASSLSGQETQYF. Here the CDR3 DNA reads TGTGCCAGCAGTTTATCGGGGCAAGAGACCCAGTACTTC.

CDR3 amino acids: CASSAGWTSGSKREQYF. CDR3 in DNA: TGTGCCAGCAGCGCAGGGTGGACTAGCGGGAGTAAACGCGAGCAGTACTTC. The rearrangement joins TRBV13 to TRBJ2-7; 13 bases align to TRBD2. Per germline, CDR1 PRHDT and CDR2 FYEKMQ (reference sequence). CDR3 size: 17 residues. V was pared by 5 bases and J by 6 bases, with 13 bases of the junction left unmatched.

This clone has just a few counts. The CDR3 DNA sequence: TGTGCCAGCAGCTTAGATACAGGGGGGACAGATACGCAGTATTTT. This gives the protein CASSLDTGGTDTQYF. This sequence joins TRBV7-6 and TRBJ2-3; TRBD1 agrees at 8 bases. The germline CDR1 and CDR2 sequences are SGHVS and FNYEAQ. The CDR3 contains 15 residues. J lost 3 bases, V lost 1 base, and 3 bases had no gene match. Together with reference TRBV7-6 and TRBJ2-3, the CDR3 gives the full variable domain: GAGVSQSPRYKVTKRGQDVALRCDPISGHVSLYWYRQALGQGPEFLTYFNYEAQQDKSGLPNDRFSAERPEGSISTLTIQRTEQRDSAMYRCASSLDTGGTDTQYFGPGTRLTVL.

The chain combines TRBV5-4 with TRBJ1-4; 9 bases agree with TRBD1. CDR1 and CDR2 (germline): SGHNT, YYREEE (reference sequence). The CDR3 is 15 amino acids. Trimming removed 4 bases from V and 8 bases from J; junction bases left unmatched: 9. The CDR3 DNA reads as TGTGCCAGCAGCCCTAAACAGGGGGCGGGAGAAAAACTGTTTTTT. Residues: CASSPKQGAGEKLFF.